Sequencing of this TCR beta chain was carried out in a study of blood T cells in healthy people across ages. Turning to this clonotype: Antigen: not known. A much larger clone lies a single base off, so this may be a read error.

Study-wide results and caveats: Diversity was estimated from one million T cells, and these estimates were considered underestimates.

CDR3 size: 16 residues. Germline V lookup: CDR1 SGHRS, CDR2 YFSETQ. Primers used in a second PCR of roughly 7 to 12 cycles were a sample-barcoded 5' primer and a J-beta primer mix. TCRdb itself ran the 5' RACE reads through MiXCR, one entry per CDR3 protein. Of approximately 810,000 distinct CDR3 sequences listed, under 30% are singletons. Sequenced sample: blood. V is TRBV5-1 and J is TRBJ2-1, with a tentative D call TRBD2 (5 bases). The TCR was taken from a woman older than 75 in good health. The chain's CDR3 is CACSRNGETLYNEQFF. The CDR3 DNA sequence: TGCGCCTGCAGCCGAAACGGGGAGACCCTCTACAATGAGCAGTTCTTC. The full variable domain, completed using reference TRBV5-1 and TRBJ2-1, is KAGVTQTPRYLIKTRGQQVTLSCSPISGHRSVSWYQQTPGQGLQFLFEYFSETQRNKGNFPGRFSGRQFSNSRSEMNVSTLELGDSALYLCACSRNGETLYNEQFFGPGTRLTVL.